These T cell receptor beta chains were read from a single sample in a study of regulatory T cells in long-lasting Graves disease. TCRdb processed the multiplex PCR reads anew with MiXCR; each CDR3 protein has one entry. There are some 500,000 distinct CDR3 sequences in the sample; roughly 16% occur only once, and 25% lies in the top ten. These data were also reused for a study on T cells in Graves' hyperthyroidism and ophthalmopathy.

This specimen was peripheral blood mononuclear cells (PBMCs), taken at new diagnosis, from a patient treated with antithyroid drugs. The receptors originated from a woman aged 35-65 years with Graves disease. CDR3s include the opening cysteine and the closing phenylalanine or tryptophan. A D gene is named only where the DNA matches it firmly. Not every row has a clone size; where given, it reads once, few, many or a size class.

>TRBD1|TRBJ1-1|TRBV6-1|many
TGTGCCAGCAGGCCCAGCCGGGACAGGGGGACTGAAGCTTTCTTT
CASRPSRDRGTEAFF
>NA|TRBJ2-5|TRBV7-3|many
TGTGCCAGCAGCCCTAGAGCGTTTGAGACCCAGTACTTC
CASSPRAFETQYF
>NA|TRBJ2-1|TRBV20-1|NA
TGCAGTGCTAGAGGGGGCATGTACAATGAGCAGTTCTTC
CSARGGMYNEQFF
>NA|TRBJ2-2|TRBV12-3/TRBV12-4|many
TGTGCCAGCAGTTTATGGGGGCAAGGCGGGGAGCTGTTTTTT
CASSLWGQGGELFF
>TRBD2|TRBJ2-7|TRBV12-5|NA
TGTGCTAGTGGTTTGGGGACTAGCGGGGGGCCTGCCTACGAGCAGTACTTC
CASGLGTSGGPAYEQYF
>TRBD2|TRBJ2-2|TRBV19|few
TGTGCCAGTAGTATCATCGGAGCGGGGGGTACCGGGGAGCTGTTTTTT
CASSIIGAGGTGELFF
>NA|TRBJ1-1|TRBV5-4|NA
TGTGCCAGCAGCTTGACGAGGGGAATGAACACTGAAGCTTTCTTT
CASSLTRGMNTEAFF
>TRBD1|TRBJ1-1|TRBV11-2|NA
TGTGCCAGCAGCCCCGGAGCAGGGGGGTCAGCTTTCTTT
CASSPGAGGSAFF
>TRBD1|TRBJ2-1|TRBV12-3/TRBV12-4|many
TGTGCCAGCAGACAGGGGAACAATGAGCAGTTCTTC
CASRQGNNEQFF
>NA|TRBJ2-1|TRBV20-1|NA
TGCAGTGCTAGAGATATGGCAGTGGGAGTGCATGAGCAGTTCTTC
CSARDMAVGVHEQFF
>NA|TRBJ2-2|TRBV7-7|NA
TGTGCTAGCAGCTTATCTATCGGGGGTCTGAACACCGGGGAGCTGTTTTTT
CASSLSIGGLNTGELFF
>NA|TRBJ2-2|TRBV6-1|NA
TGTGCCAGCGGGATCCGCACCGGGGAGCTGTTTTTT
CASGIRTGELFF
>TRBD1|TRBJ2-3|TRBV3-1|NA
TGTGCCAGCAGCCAAGAGCCAGGGAAGGGGGCAGGAGATACGCAGTATTTT
CASSQEPGKGAGDTQYF
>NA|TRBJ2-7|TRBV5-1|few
TGCGCCAGCAGCCTGGACCCCCTGGGGTACGAGCAGTACTTC
CASSLDPLGYEQYF
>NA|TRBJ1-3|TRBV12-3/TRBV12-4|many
TGTGCCAGCAGTTCCCCGCCTGGAAACACCATATATTTT
CASSSPPGNTIYF
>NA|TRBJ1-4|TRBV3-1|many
TGTGCCAGCAGCCAAGCATGGGGCAATGAAAAACTGTTTTTT
CASSQAWGNEKLFF
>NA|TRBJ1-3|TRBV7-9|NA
TGTGCCAGCAGCCCTATTTTTTCTGGAAACACCATATATTTT
CASSPIFSGNTIYF
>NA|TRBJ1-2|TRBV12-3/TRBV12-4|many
TGTGCCAGCGACCAGGCCAACACCTATGGCTACACCTTC
CASDQANTYGYTF
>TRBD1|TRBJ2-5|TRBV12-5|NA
TGTGCTAGTGGTAGAACAGGGGATCCAGAGACCCAGTACTTC
CASGRTGDPETQYF
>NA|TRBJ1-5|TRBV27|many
TGTGCCAGCAGTTCTAATAGCAATCAGCCCCAGCATTTT
CASSSNSNQPQHF
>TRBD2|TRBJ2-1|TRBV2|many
TGTGCCAGCGGGACTAGCGGGACCTACAATGAGCAGTTCTTC
CASGTSGTYNEQFF
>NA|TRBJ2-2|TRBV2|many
TGTGCCAGCAGTGACTTCCGGGCAGGGTCCGGGGAGCTGTTTTTT
CASSDFRAGSGELFF
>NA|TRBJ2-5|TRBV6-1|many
TGTGCCAGCAGTCACGCCCAACAAGAGACCCAGTACTTC
CASSHAQQETQYF
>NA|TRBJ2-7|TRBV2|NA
TGTGCCACCATTCTTGGACCATCCTCCTACGAGCAGTACTTC
CATILGPSSYEQYF
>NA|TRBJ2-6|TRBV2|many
TGTGCCAGCAGTGACACCTCTGGGGCCAACGTCCTGACTTTC
CASSDTSGANVLTF
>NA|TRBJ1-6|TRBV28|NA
TGTGCCGGCGCGCGGAGAGGGGCCTATAATTCACCCCTCCACTTT
CAGARRGAYNSPLHF
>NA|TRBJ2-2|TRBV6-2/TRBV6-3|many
TGTGCCAGCAGCTTCCCCTCGGGCCTAAACCGCGGGAACACCGGGGAGCTGTTTTTT
CASSFPSGLNRGNTGELFF
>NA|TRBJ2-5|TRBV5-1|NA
TGCGCCAGCAGCCAGGGACCGAGCCAAGAGACCCAGTACTTC
CASSQGPSQETQYF
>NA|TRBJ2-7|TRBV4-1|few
TGCGCCAGCAGCCAAGTAGTACTGAGCTCCTACGAGCAGTACTTC
CASSQVVLSSYEQYF
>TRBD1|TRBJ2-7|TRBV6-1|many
TGTGCCACCCGAGGGACAGAGGGCTCCTACGAGCAGTACTTC
CATRGTEGSYEQYF
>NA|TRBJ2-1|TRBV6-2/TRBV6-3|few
TGTGCCAGCAGTTACTCTTCTGGGGTCGAAACTGGGGAGCAGTTCTTC
CASSYSSGVETGEQFF
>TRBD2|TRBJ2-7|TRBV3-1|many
TGTGCCAGCAGCCCCGGGACTAGTGGCTACGAGCAGTACTTC
CASSPGTSGYEQYF
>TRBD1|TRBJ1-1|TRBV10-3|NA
TGTGCCATCAGGGACAGGACAGGGGGGCTGAACACTGAAGCTTTCTTT
CAIRDRTGGLNTEAFF
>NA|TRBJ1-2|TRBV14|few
TGTGCCAGCAGCCCGATACAGGGCCGCTATGGCTACACCTTC
CASSPIQGRYGYTF
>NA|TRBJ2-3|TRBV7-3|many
TGTGCCAGCAGCCTAGACCGCAATACGCAGTATTTT
CASSLDRNTQYF
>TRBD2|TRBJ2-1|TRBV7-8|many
TGTGCCAGCAGCTCTACCGCGCCAACGGGACTACCCTCGAATGAGCAGTTCTTC
CASSSTAPTGLPSNEQFF
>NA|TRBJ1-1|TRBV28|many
TGTGCCAGCAGTTACCCTGGACAGTCCCTGATGAACACTGAAGCTTTCTTT
CASSYPGQSLMNTEAFF
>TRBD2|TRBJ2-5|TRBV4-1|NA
TGCGCCAGCAGCCACCTACCGGGGGGCCAAGAGACCCAGTACTTC
CASSHLPGGQETQYF
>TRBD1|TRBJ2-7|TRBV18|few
TGTGCCAGCTCACGTCCCGGGACAGGGGACCACGAGCAGTACTTC
CASSRPGTGDHEQYF
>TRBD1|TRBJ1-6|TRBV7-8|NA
TGTGCCAGCAGACCTGACAGGGTCGGTAATTCACCCCTCCACTTT
CASRPDRVGNSPLHF
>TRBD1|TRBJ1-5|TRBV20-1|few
TGCAGTGCTAGAGGTCGGGACAGCGCGGGGGGGATGGCCCAGCATTTT
CSARGRDSAGGMAQHF
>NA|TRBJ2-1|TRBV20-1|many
TGCAGTGCTAGAGATGAAGAGGGGGACAATGAGCAGTTCTTC
CSARDEEGDNEQFF
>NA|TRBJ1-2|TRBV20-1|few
TGCACCACGGGAGCCGGCGGCTACACCTTC
CTTGAGGYTF
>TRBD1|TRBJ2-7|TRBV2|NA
TGTGCCAGCAGATTGAAGACAGGGGGCTACGAGCAGTACTTC
CASRLKTGGYEQYF
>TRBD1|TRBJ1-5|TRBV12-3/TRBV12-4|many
TGTGCCAGCAGTTTCAGGGGACAGGGTCCTCAGCCCCAGCATTTT
CASSFRGQGPQPQHF
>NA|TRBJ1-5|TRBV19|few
TGTGCCGGGCGCGCAGGGTGGAGCAGCAATCAGCCCCAGCATTTT
CAGRAGWSSNQPQHF